Listed here is a single T cell receptor (beta chain). The target of this receptor is not known. No base quality information exists; no much larger clone differs at one position. Including the terminal cysteine and phenylalanine, the CDR3 comprises 15 residues. Solely the CDR3 DNA is kept, with 45 bases framed from the first base. Trimming removed 4 bases from V and 5 bases from J; the gene matches leave 6 bases unexplained. The data belong to a study of T-cell memory formation after mild COVID-19 (dated by TCRdb to the early 2020s). For the study in its entirety: Most TCR sequence clusters were specific to one of the two donors. Two young, previously healthy adult volunteers, one female and one male, were included in the cohort. In a couple of donors, T-cell clones that expanded and contracted after mild COVID-19 were followed by sequencing TCRalpha and TCRbeta repertoires longitudinally. On the study overall, not on this receptor specifically: Only two mild cases were covered in the study, and larger cohorts including severe cases with pre-infection samples were considered necessary. Some responding clones were found in pre-infection memory, which suggests that pre-existing cross-reactive memory T cells took part in the SARS-CoV-2 response. Clones that contracted from day 15 to 85 showed balanced CD4/CD8 phenotypes, whereas a second wave of clones that expanded from day 15 to 37 leaned towards CD4+. Whether the second-wave clones peaking on day 37 were SARS-CoV-2 specific was not confirmed. Contracting CD4+ clones were found mainly in CM and EM memory subsets, while CD8+ clones were enriched in EMRA.

Ficoll-Paque density gradient centrifugation was used to isolate PBMCs. The sequencer listed for this sample is Illumina NovaSeq 6000. cDNA libraries for TCRalpha and TCRbeta were prepared by 5'RACE using constant-segment primers, with sample barcodes and unique molecular identifiers added. Trizol reagent was used to extract RNA from every sample. The libraries were amplified in two PCR steps, and the second step added a second sample barcode and Illumina TruSeq adapters. Sequencing of libraries was performed on an Illumina NovaSeq with 2 x 150 bp paired-end reads. The published analysis was carried out like this. Demultiplexing of reads and collapsing into UMI-guided consensus sequences were performed with migec v1.2.7. Using mixcr v2.1.11, UMI consensuses were aligned to TRA and TRB V and J templates and then assembled into clonotypes. A clonotype was counted as expanded or contracted only when both edgeR and NoisET called the clonotype significant, with the noise models trained on biological replicates. For edgeR calls, the cutoffs were a false discovery rate-adjusted p below 0.01 and a log2 fold-change threshold of 1. As an exploratory analysis of dynamics, max-normalized trajectories of the 1000 most abundant clonotypes were examined by PCA with hierarchical clustering. Separately sequenced CD4+ and CD8+ repertoires were used to assign the CD4 or CD8 phenotype of responding clones. TCRdb cleaned the public reads at Q25 with fastp, built clones with MiXCR and kept in-frame beta chains. Rows with a matching CDR3 protein are joined into one entry that keeps the most common DNA and genes. TCRdb's processing, not the authors' own work, is the source of the V and J calls. Within this sample are a few hundred thousand distinct CDR3 sequences, with roughly 23% of them counted one time only. The top ten clonotypes cover under 15% of the sample.

The source is an adult woman who had mild COVID-19 (a few samples of this study predate the infection). The sample titles of this study are shuffled in the database, so cell type and time point are left out; the donor was told from shared clones. The chain uses TRBV12-3 or TRBV12-4 and TRBJ1-2; 11 of the junction bases match TRBD1. The sample comprised PBMCs or a T cell subset sorted from them (not recorded which). The bases are TGTGCCAGCAGTTCCCGGGACAGGGGGATTTATGGCTACACCTTC. This codes for CASSSRDRGIYGYTF.